This TCR beta chain was profiled in a study of T-cell reconstitution after alpha-beta-depleted transplantation in children. General study points: Surviving recipient T cells and intrathymic progenitors accounted for some patients' high TCRbeta diversity at day 60. It was reported that alpha-beta T cells came from several hundred expanded graft clones (about two months after transplant). After one year, T-cell counts and TCRbeta diversity mostly came from new T cells.

This clonotype was counted many times. Its antigen is as yet unknown. After removal of 1 base from V and 1 base from J, the junction contained 10 bases not matched to a gene. Germline CDR1 reads DFQATT; CDR2 reads SNEGSKA (reference sequence). The CDR3 spans 17 residues. Molecular barcoding with unique molecular identifiers was used for the TCRbeta library. TCRdb passed the PCR reads through MiXCR, listing each CDR3 protein once. The data contain 100,000 to 150,000 distinct CDR3 sequences, 20% to 25% of them seen just once; the ten biggest clones take up more than 9%. The sample consisted of PBMCs, mostly from graft donor cells, taken 180 days after TCRalphabeta/CD19-depleted stem cell transplant. The receptor's source is a male patient between 2 and 15 years old who had a stem cell transplant for chronic granulomatous disease, so the T cells may come from the graft donor. The chain recombines TRBV20-1 with TRBJ2-3, with 8 bases fitting TRBD2. CDR3 amino acids: CSARVYGRASGTDTQYF. The CDR3 nucleotides are TGCAGTGCTAGAGTCTACGGGAGGGCCTCGGGCACAGATACGCAGTATTTT.